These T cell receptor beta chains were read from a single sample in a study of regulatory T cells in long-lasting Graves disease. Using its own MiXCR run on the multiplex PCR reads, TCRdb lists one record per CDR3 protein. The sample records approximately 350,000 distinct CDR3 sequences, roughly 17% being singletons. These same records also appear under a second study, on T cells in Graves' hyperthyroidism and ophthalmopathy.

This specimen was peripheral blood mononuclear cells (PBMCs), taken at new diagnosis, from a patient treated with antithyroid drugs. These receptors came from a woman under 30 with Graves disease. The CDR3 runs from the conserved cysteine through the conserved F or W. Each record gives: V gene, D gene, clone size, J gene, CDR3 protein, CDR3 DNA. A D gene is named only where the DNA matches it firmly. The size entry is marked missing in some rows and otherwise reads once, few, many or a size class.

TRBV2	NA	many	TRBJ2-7	CASKNFGGATRNEQYF	TGTGCCAGCAAGAACTTCGGGGGAGCGACGAGGAATGAGCAGTACTTC
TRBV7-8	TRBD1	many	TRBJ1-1	CASIPGTALNTEAFF	TGTGCCAGCATCCCAGGGACAGCCTTGAACACTGAAGCTTTCTTT
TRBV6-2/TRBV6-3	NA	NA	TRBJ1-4	CASSPRKGSTNEKLFF	TGTGCCAGCAGCCCCCGGAAAGGATCAACTAATGAAAAACTGTTTTTT
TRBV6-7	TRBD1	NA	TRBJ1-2	CATPVWDRNYGYTF	TGTGCCACTCCTGTTTGGGACAGAAACTATGGCTACACCTTC
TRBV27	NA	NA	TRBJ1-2	CASSLDGLSYGYTF	TGTGCCAGCAGTCTTGACGGCCTCTCCTATGGCTACACCTTC
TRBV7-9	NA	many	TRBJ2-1	CASSLVEGPSYNEQFF	TGTGCCAGCAGCTTGGTTGAGGGGCCCTCCTACAATGAGCAGTTCTTC
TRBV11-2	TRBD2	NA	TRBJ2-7	CASSGAGSGRVISYEQYF	TGTGCCAGCAGTGGAGCTGGTAGCGGGAGAGTCATTTCCTACGAGCAGTACTTC
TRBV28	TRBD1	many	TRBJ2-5	CASSLSGGAGETQYF	TGTGCCAGCAGTTTATCAGGGGGCGCGGGAGAGACCCAGTACTTC
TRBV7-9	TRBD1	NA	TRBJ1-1	CASSSTDRGGTEAFF	TGTGCCAGCAGCTCGACGGACAGGGGGGGCACTGAAGCTTTCTTT
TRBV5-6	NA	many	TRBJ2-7	CASSPTGMKRYYEQYF	TGTGCCAGCAGCCCGACAGGTATGAAACGGTACTACGAGCAGTACTTC
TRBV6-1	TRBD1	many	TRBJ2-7	CASSTRDRGEPYEQYF	TGTGCCAGCAGTACCAGAGACAGGGGTGAGCCCTACGAGCAGTACTTC
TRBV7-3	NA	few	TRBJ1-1	CASSFQANTEAFF	TGTGCCAGCAGCTTTCAGGCGAACACTGAAGCTTTCTTT
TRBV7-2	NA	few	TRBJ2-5	CASSSRKWETQYF	TGTGCCAGCAGCTCCCGAAAGTGGGAGACCCAGTACTTC
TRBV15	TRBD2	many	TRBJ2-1	CATSSDEAGGMNEQFF	TGTGCCACCAGCAGTGACGAAGCGGGAGGTATGAATGAGCAGTTCTTC
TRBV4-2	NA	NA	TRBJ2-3	CASSQVAEYTDTQYF	TGTGCCAGCAGCCAAGTAGCGGAATACACAGATACGCAGTATTTT
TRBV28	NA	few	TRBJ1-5	CASSSGQRDQPQHF	TGTGCCAGCAGTTCAGGACAGAGGGATCAGCCCCAGCATTTT
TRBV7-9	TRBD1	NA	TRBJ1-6	CASSLEGQGRSPLHF	TGTGCCAGCAGCTTAGAGGGACAGGGCCGTTCACCCCTCCACTTT
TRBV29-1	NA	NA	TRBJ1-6	CSVETGSYNSPLHF	TGCAGCGTTGAGACAGGATCCTATAATTCACCCCTCCACTTT
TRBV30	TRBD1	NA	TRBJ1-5	CAWSSYRGSSNQPQHF	TGTGCCTGGAGTTCGTACAGGGGGTCCTCCAATCAGCCCCAGCATTTT
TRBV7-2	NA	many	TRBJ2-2	CASGPKRQLAGELFF	TGTGCCAGCGGACCTAAAAGACAATTAGCCGGGGAGCTGTTTTTT
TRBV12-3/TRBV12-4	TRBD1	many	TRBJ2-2	CASSTGVYTGELFF	TGTGCCAGTTCGACAGGGGTGTACACCGGGGAGCTGTTTTTT
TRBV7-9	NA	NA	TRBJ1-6	CASSQTYENSPLHF	TGTGCCAGCAGCCAGACATACGAGAATTCACCCCTCCACTTT
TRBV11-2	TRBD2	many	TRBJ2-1	CASSVAASGHYNEQFF	TGTGCCAGCAGCGTAGCCGCTAGCGGGCACTACAATGAGCAGTTCTTC
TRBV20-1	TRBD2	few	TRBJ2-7	CSARSFERGTYEQYF	TGCAGTGCTAGAAGTTTCGAGCGGGGCACCTACGAGCAGTACTTC
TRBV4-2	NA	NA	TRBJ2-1	CASSQDSYEQFF	TGTGCCAGCAGCCAGGATTCTTATGAGCAGTTCTTC
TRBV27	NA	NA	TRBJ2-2	CASSSPYRTDSNTGELFF	TGTGCCAGCAGTTCCCCGTACCGGACAGACTCGAACACCGGGGAGCTGTTTTTT
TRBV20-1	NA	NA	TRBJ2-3	CSARDRRAVRRTDTQYF	TGCAGTGCTAGAGACCGAAGGGCCGTTAGACGCACAGATACGCAGTATTTT
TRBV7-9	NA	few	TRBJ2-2	CASSLVSSLAGELFF	TGTGCCAGCAGCTTAGTTTCCTCGCTAGCCGGGGAGCTGTTTTTT
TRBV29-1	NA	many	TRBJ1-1	CSVSLNVVTEAFF	TGCAGCGTGTCTCTGAACGTGGTAACTGAAGCTTTCTTT